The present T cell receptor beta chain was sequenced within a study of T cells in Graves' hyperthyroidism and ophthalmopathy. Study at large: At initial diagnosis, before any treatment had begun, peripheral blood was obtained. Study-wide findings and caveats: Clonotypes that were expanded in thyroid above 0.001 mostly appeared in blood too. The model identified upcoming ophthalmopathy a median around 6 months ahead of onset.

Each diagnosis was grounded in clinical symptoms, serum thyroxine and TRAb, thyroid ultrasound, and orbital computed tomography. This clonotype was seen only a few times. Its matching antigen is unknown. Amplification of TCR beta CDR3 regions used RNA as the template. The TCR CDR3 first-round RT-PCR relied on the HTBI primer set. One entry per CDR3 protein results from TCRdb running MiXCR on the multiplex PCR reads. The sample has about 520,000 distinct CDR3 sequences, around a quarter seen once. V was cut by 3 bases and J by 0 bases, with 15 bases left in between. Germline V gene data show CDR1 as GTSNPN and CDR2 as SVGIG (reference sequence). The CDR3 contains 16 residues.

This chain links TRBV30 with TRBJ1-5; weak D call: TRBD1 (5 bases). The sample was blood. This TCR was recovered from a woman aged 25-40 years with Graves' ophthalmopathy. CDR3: CAWSPSRGYSNQPQHF. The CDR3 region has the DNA TGTGCCTGGAGCCCCAGCCGGGGCTATAGCAATCAGCCCCAGCATTTT.